The rows below give T cell receptor beta chains drawn from one sample of a study of Graves' ophthalmopathy and Graves' hyperthyroidism. TCRdb fed the multiplex PCR reads into MiXCR, producing one record per CDR3 protein. The sample lists 450,000 or so distinct CDR3 sequences, roughly an eighth occurring once. The sequencing sample was made of blood. The receptor source for this set is a woman in her 30s with Graves' ophthalmopathy. The CDR3 runs from the conserved cysteine through the conserved F or W.

v_call cdr3_aa
TRBV6-4 CASSDPGLPGQGIASNQPQHF
TRBV29-1 CSVVGVDGQYF
TRBV20-1 CSARVWTGGDIQYF
TRBV7-9 CASSFPGAARETQYF
TRBV29-1 CSVEDVWGYNDEQYF
TRBV20-1 CSARWTGKALEQYF
TRBV7-8 CASSLALDRTPSRLYF
TRBV6-5 CASSYSRTGLNTIYF
TRBV11-3 CASSFLDISYEQYF
TRBV10-3 CAIKWQGQGFYEQYF
TRBV24-1 CATSFGGQETQYF
TRBV5-1 CASSLDRTGVPYEQYF
TRBV12-3/TRBV12-4 CASSLFETQYF
TRBV7-3 CASSLDTATGVLFF
TRBV10-3 CAISEAAGGPKQYF
TRBV12-3/TRBV12-4 CASSLVPYGYTF
TRBV5-1 CASRNDRGSGNTIYF
TRBV27 CASISGNIQYF
TRBV6-1 CASSELPTGNASPLHF
TRBV6-1 CATGMSTEAFF
TRBV7-3 CASSGRDRTEAFF
TRBV3-1 CASSQARREEKDEQYF
TRBV6-5 CASSSTGKGYGYTF
TRBV6-5 CASSYGGRGDQPQHF
TRBV10-3 CAISESFGAGGTDTQYF
TRBV11-2 CASSGDREWEQYF
TRBV6-5 CASSYGDRSYEQYF
TRBV24-1 CATSHSRGLNTEAFF
TRBV6-1 CASRVDRDTEAFF
TRBV15 CATSSQVHEQYF